This passage covers 25 T cell receptor beta chains from one sample sequenced in a study of blood T cell repertoires in COVID-19 (TCRdb year 2020). The library came from the immunoSEQ multiplex PCR assay. Imported from immuneACCESS, the table was reduced by TCRdb to in-frame sequences with V and J called. These copies leave out some clones; in studies compared against another copy, an unresolved V gene accounts for under half, and the cause of the remainder is not known. The sample has 40,000 to 65,000 clones on record, roughly 84% of them singletons. The ten biggest clones cover about 12% of the sample. The material sequenced was peripheral blood. Receptor source: a man aged 70-80 years with active COVID-19.

This chain joins TRBV10-1 and TRBJ1-5, with 8 bases fitting TRBD1. The germline V gene has CDR1 WNHNN and CDR2 SYGVQD (reference sequence). The J segment lost 0 bases and the V segment lost 2 bases, leaving 3 bases of the junction unmatched. The CDR3 runs 16 residues. The CDR3 loop is CASSERTGISNQPQHF. Here the CDR3 DNA reads TGCGCCAGCAGTGAGAGGACAGGGATTAGCAATCAGCCCCAGCATTTT.

The chain couples TRBV21-1 to TRBJ2-3; the table's D call TRBD2 went unverified against the DNA. TRBV21-1 corresponds to a pseudogene. CDR3 length: 16 residues. The CDR3 nucleotides read TGTGCCAGCAGCAAAAGCAACGGGGGGGAGGTGGATACGCAGTATTTT. Translation gives CASSKSNGGEVDTQYF.

This sequence joins TRBV9 and TRBJ2-6; possible D gene TRBD1, 5 bases. V lost 4 bases, J lost 0 bases, and 11 bases lay in between. The CDR3 is made up of 16 amino acids. Germline-derived CDR1 and CDR2 are SGDLS and YYNGEE. The CDR3 protein is CASSPDRSSGANVLTF. The DNA of the CDR3 is TGTGCCAGCAGCCCAGACAGAAGCTCTGGGGCCAACGTCCTGACTTTC. The full variable domain, completed using reference TRBV9 and TRBJ2-6, is DSGVTQTPKHLITATGQRVTLRCSPRSGDLSVYWYQQSLDQGLQFLIQYYNGEERAKGNILERFSAQQFPDLHSELNLSSLELGDSALYFCASSPDRSSGANVLTFGAGSRLTVL.

The chain couples TRBV18 to TRBJ2-7, with TRBD1 as a possible D gene (6 bases). CDR3 length: 14 residues. Deletions cut 2 bases from V and 6 bases from J, with 14 bases between. CDR1 and CDR2 from the germline V gene are KGHSH and LQKENI. CDR3: CASSPTAGVAEQYF. DNA of the CDR3: TGTGCCAGCTCACCAACCGCAGGGGTGGCCGAGCAGTACTTC.

The chain joins TRBV19 to TRBJ1-2, with a tentative D call TRBD1 (5 bases). Trimming removed 7 bases from V and 3 bases from J, with 15 bases in between. The CDR3 has 14 amino acids. Germline V gene lookup returns CDR1 LNHDA and CDR2 SQIVND (reference sequence). The chain's CDR3 is CASTPPRGDYGYTF. The CDR3 DNA follows: TGTGCCAGTACCCCTCCCCGGGGGGACTATGGCTACACCTTC.

The genes are TRBV28 and TRBJ1-2; D unresolved. Trimming pared 3 bases from V and 6 bases from J, leaving 8 bases between. The CDR3 loop spans 12 amino acids. Germline V gene lookup returns CDR1 MDHEN and CDR2 SYDVKM. CDR3 in amino acids: CASSLAGNGYTF. DNA for the CDR3: TGTGCCAGCAGTTTGGCCGGGAATGGCTACACCTTC.

This chain joins TRBV7-3 and TRBJ1-2, with D perhaps matching TRBD1 (6 bases). With 2 bases removed from V and 4 bases from J, the gap between germline ends came to 11 bases. CDR1 is SGHTA and CDR2 is FQGTGA in the germline V gene. The CDR3 contains 14 residues. CDR3 sequence: CASSLPGQAYGYTF. The CDR3, as DNA: TGTGCCAGCAGCTTACCGGGACAAGCCTATGGCTACACCTTC. The complete variable domain, with remaining parts taken from reference TRBV7-3 and TRBJ1-2, reads GAGVSQTPSNKVTEKGKYVELRCDPISGHTALYWYRQSLGQGPEFLIYFQGTGAADDSGLPNDRFFAVRPEGSVSTLKIQRTERGDSAVYLCASSLPGQAYGYTFGSGTRLTVV.

This clone appeared a few times. V usage is TRBV10-3 and J usage is TRBJ2-7; D perhaps matches TRBD1 (5 bases). Germline lookup yields CDR1 ENHRY and CDR2 SYGVKD. This CDR3 contains 17 residues. V was trimmed by 2 bases and J by 0 bases, leaving 17 bases between them. The CDR3 sequence: CAISEGLVGPTSYEQYF. The DNA for the CDR3 is TGTGCCATCAGTGAGGGGTTAGTGGGGCCTACCTCCTACGAGCAGTACTTC.

The V gene is TRBV18, the J gene TRBJ1-3; D ambiguous. CDR1 and CDR2 (germline): KGHSH, LQKENI. The CDR3 covers 16 residues. V was pared by 3 bases and J by 0 bases, with 12 bases between. The CDR3 DNA sequence: TGTGCCAGCTCACCGTTGGGCCCTCTCTCTGGAAACACCATATATTTT. Translation: CASSPLGPLSGNTIYF.

J is TRBJ1-5 and V is TRBV20-1, with 7 nucleotides matching TRBD1. V shed 3 bases, J shed 4 bases, and the junction held 6 bases outside the gene matches. The CDR3 sequence is 14 residues long. Germline CDR1 reads DFQATT; CDR2 reads SNEGSKA (reference sequence). The CDR3, as DNA: TGCAGTGCTAGTCCAACAGGGGTAAATCAGCCCCAGCATTTT. This codes for CSASPTGVNQPQHF.

CDR3 bases: TGTGCCAGCAGCTTACGGGGGGAGAACGAGCAGTACTTC. Its translation: CASSLRGENEQYF. The chain combines TRBV5-5 with TRBJ2-7; TRBD2 aligns across 7 bases. Looked up from germline, CDR1 is SGHKS and CDR2 is YYEKEE (reference sequence). The trim removed 2 bases at V and 5 bases at J, leaving 4 bases unmatched. CDR3 length: 13 amino acids.

The rearrangement uses TRBV18 and TRBJ2-2, with D maybe TRBD2 (6 bases). This CDR3 is 17 amino acids long. CDR1 and CDR2 from the germline V gene are KGHSH and LQKENI. The ends were cut back, 3 bases at V and 0 bases at J, with 14 bases in the middle. The CDR3 spells CASSPGSGDPNTGELFF. DNA for the CDR3: TGTGCCAGCTCACCTGGGTCGGGGGACCCGAACACCGGGGAGCTGTTTTTT. Using reference TRBV18 and TRBJ2-2 for the parts outside the CDR3, the full variable domain is NAGVMQNPRHLVRRRGQEARLRCSPMKGHSHVYWYRQLPEEGLKFMVYLQKENIIDESGMPKERFSAEFPKEGPSILRIQQVVRGDSAAYFCASSPGSGDPNTGELFFGEGSRLTVL.

This sequence joins TRBV6-5 and TRBJ2-2; the match to TRBD2 covers 8 bases. Trimming took 5 bases from V and 7 from J; bases not matched to a gene: 9. The germline gives CDR1 MNHEY, CDR2 SVGAGI. The CDR3 covers 15 residues. DNA of the CDR3: TGTGCCAGCAGTCCCTGGACTAGCCGGGGCGGGGAGCTGTTTTTT. Translation gives CASSPWTSRGGELFF.

The chain has TRBV6-5 and TRBJ2-3; TRBD2 agrees at 8 bases. V trimming: 7 bases; J trimming: 6 bases; junction bases outside the gene matches: 9. The CDR3 totals 14 residues. CDR1 and CDR2 (germline): MNHEY, SVGAGI. In DNA form, the CDR3 reads TGTGCCAGCACTCCTCGGGGGGGGGTTGATACGCAGTATTTT. Residues: CASTPRGGVDTQYF.

This clone was seen only once. The V gene is TRBV6-6, the J gene TRBJ2-3, with D maybe TRBD1 (5 bases). The CDR3 totals 13 residues. The V end was cut by 5 bases, the J end by 5 bases, with 11 bases between. Germline V CDR1 and CDR2: MNHNY, SVGAGI (reference sequence). DNA for the CDR3: TGTGCCAGCAGTCGAACTGACAGAGATACGCAGTATTTT. Protein: CASSRTDRDTQYF.

CDR3 in amino acids: CASSYNTVSGNTIYF. The CDR3, as DNA: TGTGCCAGCAGTTACAATACGGTATCCGGAAACACCATATATTTT. The chain recombines TRBV6-2 or TRBV6-3 with TRBJ1-3; D gene unclear. Per the germline V gene, CDR1 is MNHEY and CDR2 is SVGEGT. This CDR3 comprises 15 residues. V gave up 2 bases and J gave up 4 bases, with 12 bases separating them.

V gene TRBV19 combines with J gene TRBJ2-6; TRBD2 matches at 14 bases. This CDR3 contains 18 residues. The germline gives CDR1 LNHDA, CDR2 SQIVND (reference sequence). The ends lost 7 bases at V and 0 bases at J; junction bases unmatched: 5. CDR3 loop: CASKGLAGESSGANVLTF. CDR3 bases: TGTGCCAGTAAGGGACTAGCGGGGGAGAGCTCTGGGGCCAACGTCCTGACTTTC.

The chain is built from TRBV12-2 and TRBJ2-3; no check of the table's D call, TRBD1, against the DNA was made. TRBV12-2 is shown as a pseudogene. The CDR3 spans 15 residues. The CDR3 DNA follows: TGTGCAAGTCGCTTAGCCCCCGACAGGGGGGATACGCAGTATTTT. Residues: CASRLAPDRGDTQYF.

The chain has TRBV3-1 (or the pseudogene TRBV3-2) and TRBJ2-2; 8 bases are shared with TRBD1. V lost 4 bases and J lost 7; bases outside the gene matches: 8. The CDR3 is 15 amino acids. Per the germline V gene, CDR1 is LGHDT and CDR2 is YNNKEL (reference sequence). This chain's CDR3 is CASSLQGAQSGELFF. In nucleotides, the CDR3 is TGTGCCAGCAGCCTTCAGGGGGCGCAGAGCGGGGAGCTGTTTTTT.

The chain recombines TRBV6-2 or TRBV6-3 with TRBJ2-4; TRBD1 matches 8 bases. This CDR3 is built from 15 residues. V lost 5 bases, J lost 4 bases, and 7 bases stayed unmatched. Germline V gene sequence: CDR1 MNHEY, CDR2 SVGEGT. The CDR3: CASSPIGTGKNIQYF. CDR3 coding DNA: TGTGCCAGCAGTCCGATCGGGACAGGTAAAAACATTCAGTACTTC.

CDR3 nucleotide sequence: TGTGCCAGCAGCCAGGTGGCGAATTCACCCCTCCACTTT. This sequence encodes CASSQVANSPLHF. The V gene is TRBV27, the J gene TRBJ1-6; D is ambiguous. Germline values: CDR1 MNHEY, CDR2 SMNVEV (reference sequence). There are 13 residues in the CDR3. Trimming stripped 6 bases from V and 7 bases from J, with 10 bases between.

V usage is TRBV11-2 and J usage is TRBJ2-3; 10 bases line up with TRBD2. Germline V gene lookup returns CDR1 SGHAT and CDR2 FQNNGV. The CDR3 loop spans 16 amino acids. V was pared by 6 bases and J by 7 bases, with 13 bases of the junction left unmatched. The CDR3 loop reads CASRPTRTSGPNTQYF. The CDR3 coding sequence is TGTGCCAGCAGACCGACCAGGACTAGCGGCCCGAATACGCAGTATTTT.

The CDR3, as DNA: TGTGCCAGCAGCTTAAGCGCCGGCTCCTACAATGAGCAGTTCTTC. Amino acid sequence: CASSLSAGSYNEQFF. The chain links TRBV7-6 to TRBJ2-1; D unclear. The V gene lost 2 bases and the J gene lost 0 bases, with 8 bases spanning the gap. Germline-derived CDR1 and CDR2 are SGHVS and FNYEAQ. The CDR3 loop spans 15 amino acids.

This clone was observed a few times. The chain links TRBV7-9 to TRBJ1-5; possible D gene TRBD1, 5 bases. The V gene's germline CDR1 is SEHNR and CDR2 FQNEAQ (reference sequence). The CDR3 length is 14 residues. The V gene lost 0 bases and the J gene lost 4 bases, with 7 bases spanning the gap. CDR3 region: CASSLAGGNQPQHF. For the CDR3, the DNA is TGTGCCAGCAGCTTAGCTGGGGGGAATCAGCCCCAGCATTTT.

V is TRBV7-8 and J is TRBJ1-1, with D possibly TRBD1 on 5 matching bases. Per the germline V gene, CDR1 is SGHVS and CDR2 is FQNEAQ. V dropped 5 bases and J dropped 5 bases, with 12 bases sitting between them. This CDR3 has 13 residues. CDR3 DNA sequence: TGTGCCAGCAGCGGCCGGGGGTGGACTGAAGCTTTCTTT. Its protein is CASSGRGWTEAFF.